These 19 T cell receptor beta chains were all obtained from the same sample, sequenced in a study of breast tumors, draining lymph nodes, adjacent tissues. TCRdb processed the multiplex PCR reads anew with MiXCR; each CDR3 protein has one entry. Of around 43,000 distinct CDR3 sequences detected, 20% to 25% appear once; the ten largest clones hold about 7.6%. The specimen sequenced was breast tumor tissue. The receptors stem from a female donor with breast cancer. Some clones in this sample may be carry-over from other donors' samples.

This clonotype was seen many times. The CDR3 DNA reads TGTGCCAGCAGTACCCGACAGGGAGAAACTAACTATGGCTACACCTTC. The encoded protein is CASSTRQGETNYGYTF. The rearrangement joins TRBV6-6 to TRBJ1-2; 7 bases align to TRBD1. Germline CDR1 and CDR2: MNHNY and SVGAGI (reference sequence). Trimming at V came to 5 bases and at J to 0 bases, leaving 9 bases not matched to a gene. The CDR3 totals 16 residues.

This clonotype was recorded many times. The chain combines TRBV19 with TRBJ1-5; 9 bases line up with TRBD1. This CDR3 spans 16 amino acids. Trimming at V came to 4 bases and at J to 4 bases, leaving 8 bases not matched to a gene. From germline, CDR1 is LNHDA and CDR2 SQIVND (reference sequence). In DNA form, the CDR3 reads TGTGCCAGTAGTAGCAAGGACAGGGGTTCAAATCAGCCCCAGCATTTT. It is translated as CASSSKDRGSNQPQHF.

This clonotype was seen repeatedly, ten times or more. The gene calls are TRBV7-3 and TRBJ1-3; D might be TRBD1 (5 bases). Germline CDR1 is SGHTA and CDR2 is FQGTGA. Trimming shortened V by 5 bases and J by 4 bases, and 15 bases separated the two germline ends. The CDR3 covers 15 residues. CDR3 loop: CASSRGGGLGNTIYF. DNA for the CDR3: TGTGCCAGCAGCCGTGGTGGGGGTTTGGGAAACACCATATATTTT.

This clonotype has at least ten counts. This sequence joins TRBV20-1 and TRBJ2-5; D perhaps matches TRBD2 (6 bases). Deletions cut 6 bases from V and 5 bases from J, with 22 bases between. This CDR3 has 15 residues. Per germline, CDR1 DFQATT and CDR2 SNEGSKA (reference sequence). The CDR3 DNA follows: TGCAGTGCCCTTTCGCCGGGGAGGTTGCTTGAGACCCAGTACTTC. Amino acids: CSALSPGRLLETQYF.

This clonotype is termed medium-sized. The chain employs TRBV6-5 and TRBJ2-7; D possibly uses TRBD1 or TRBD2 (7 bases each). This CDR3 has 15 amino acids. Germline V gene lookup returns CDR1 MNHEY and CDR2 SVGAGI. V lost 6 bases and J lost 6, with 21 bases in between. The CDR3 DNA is TGTGCCAGCAGACGGTCACAGGGGACGGGGGGCGAGCAGTACTTC. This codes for CASRRSQGTGGEQYF.

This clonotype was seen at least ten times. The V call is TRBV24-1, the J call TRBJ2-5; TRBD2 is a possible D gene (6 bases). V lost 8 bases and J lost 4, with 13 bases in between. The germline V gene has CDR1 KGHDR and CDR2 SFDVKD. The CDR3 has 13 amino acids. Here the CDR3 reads CATNDGGRETQYF. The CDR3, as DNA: TGTGCCACCAACGATGGAGGGCGAGAGACCCAGTACTTC.

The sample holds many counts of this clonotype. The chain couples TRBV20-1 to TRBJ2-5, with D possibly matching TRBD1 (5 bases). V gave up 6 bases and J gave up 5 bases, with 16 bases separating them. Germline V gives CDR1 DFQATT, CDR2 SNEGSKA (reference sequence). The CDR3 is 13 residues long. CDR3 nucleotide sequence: TGCAGTGCCCCACCGCAGGGCAGGGAGACCCAGTACTTC. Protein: CSAPPQGRETQYF.

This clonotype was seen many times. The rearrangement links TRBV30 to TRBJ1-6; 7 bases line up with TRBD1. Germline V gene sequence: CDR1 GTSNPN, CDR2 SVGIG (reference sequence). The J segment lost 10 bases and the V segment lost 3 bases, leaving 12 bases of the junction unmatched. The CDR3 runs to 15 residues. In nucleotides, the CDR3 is TGTGCCTGGAGCCCAAGGACAGGACGGGTCTCACCCCTCCACTTT. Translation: CAWSPRTGRVSPLHF.

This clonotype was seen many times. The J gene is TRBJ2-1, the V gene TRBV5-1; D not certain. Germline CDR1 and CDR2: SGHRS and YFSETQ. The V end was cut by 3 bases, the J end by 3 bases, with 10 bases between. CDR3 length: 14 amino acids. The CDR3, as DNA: TGCGCCAGCAGCTCGGCAGGAAACTACAATGAGCAGTTCTTC. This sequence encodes CASSSAGNYNEQFF.

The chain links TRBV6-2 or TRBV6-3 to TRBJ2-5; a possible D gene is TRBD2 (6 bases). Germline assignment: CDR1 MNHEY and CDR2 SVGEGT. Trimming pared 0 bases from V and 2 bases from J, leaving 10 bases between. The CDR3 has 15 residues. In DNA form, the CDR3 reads TGTGCCAGCAGTTACTCGAGTCTAGCGCAAGAGACCCAGTACTTC. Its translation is CASSYSSLAQETQYF.

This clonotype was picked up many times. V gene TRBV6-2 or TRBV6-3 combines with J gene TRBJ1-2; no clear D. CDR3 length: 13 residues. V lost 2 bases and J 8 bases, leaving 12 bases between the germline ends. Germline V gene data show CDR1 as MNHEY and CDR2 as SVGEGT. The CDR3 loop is CASSYVREGGYTF. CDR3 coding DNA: TGTGCCAGCAGTTACGTGAGGGAAGGGGGCTACACCTTC.

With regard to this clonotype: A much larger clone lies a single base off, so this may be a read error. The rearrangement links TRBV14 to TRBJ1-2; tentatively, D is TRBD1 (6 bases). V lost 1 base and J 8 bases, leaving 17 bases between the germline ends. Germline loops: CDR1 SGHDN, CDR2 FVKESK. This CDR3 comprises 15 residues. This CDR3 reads CASSQGGAGAGGYTF. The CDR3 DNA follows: TGTGCCAGCAGCCAAGGTGGTGCAGGGGCCGGGGGCTACACCTTC. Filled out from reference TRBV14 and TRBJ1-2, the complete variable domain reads EAGVTQFPSHSVIEKGQTVTLRCDPISGHDNLYWYRRVMGKEIKFLLHFVKESKQDESGMPNNRFLAERTGGTYSTLKVQPAELEDSGVYFCASSQGGAGAGGYTFGSGTRLTVV.

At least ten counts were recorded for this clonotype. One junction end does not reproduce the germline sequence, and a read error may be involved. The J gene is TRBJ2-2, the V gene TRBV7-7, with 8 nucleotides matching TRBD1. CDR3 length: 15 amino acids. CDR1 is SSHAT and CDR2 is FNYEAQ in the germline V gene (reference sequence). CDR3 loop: CASSAGQVNTGELFF. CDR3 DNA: TGTGCTAGCAGCGCGGGACAGGTCAACACCGGGGAGCTGTTTTTT.

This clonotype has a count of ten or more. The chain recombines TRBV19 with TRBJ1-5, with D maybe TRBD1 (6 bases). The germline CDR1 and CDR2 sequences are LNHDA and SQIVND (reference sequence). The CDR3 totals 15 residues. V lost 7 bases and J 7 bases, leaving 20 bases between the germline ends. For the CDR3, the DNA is TGTGCCAGTACCCCTAGCCAGGGGAGGTACCAGCCCCAGCATTTT. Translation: CASTPSQGRYQPQHF.

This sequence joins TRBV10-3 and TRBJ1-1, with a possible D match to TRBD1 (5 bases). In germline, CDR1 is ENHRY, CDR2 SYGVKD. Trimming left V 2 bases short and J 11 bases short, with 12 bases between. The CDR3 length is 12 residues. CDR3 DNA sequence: TGTGCCATCAGTGAGAAGGGGTTGATCGCTTTCTTT. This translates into CAISEKGLIAFF.

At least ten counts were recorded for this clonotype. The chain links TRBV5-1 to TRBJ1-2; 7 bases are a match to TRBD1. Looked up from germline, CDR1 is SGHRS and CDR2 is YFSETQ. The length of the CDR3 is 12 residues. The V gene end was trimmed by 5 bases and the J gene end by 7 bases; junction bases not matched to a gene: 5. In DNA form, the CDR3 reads TGCGCCAGCAGTCAGGGGGTGTTTGGCTACACCTTC. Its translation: CASSQGVFGYTF.

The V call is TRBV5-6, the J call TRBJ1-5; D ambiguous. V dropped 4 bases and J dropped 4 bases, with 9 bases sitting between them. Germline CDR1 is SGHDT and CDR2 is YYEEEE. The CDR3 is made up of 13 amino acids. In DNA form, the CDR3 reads TGTGCCAGCAGCGCCGTAGGGAATCAGCCCCAGCATTTT. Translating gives CASSAVGNQPQHF.

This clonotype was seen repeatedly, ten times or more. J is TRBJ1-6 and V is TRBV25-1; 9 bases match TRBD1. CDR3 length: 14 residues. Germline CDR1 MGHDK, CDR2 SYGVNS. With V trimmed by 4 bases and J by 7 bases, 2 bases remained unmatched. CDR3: CASSADRGNSPLHF. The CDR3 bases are TGTGCCAGCAGTGCGGACAGGGGAAATTCACCCCTCCACTTT.

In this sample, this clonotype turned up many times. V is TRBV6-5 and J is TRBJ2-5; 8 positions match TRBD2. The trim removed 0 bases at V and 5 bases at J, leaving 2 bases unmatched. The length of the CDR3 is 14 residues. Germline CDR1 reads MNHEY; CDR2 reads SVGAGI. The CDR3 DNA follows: TGTGCCAGCAGTTACTCCGGACTAGCTGAGACCCAGTACTTC. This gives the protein CASSYSGLAETQYF.